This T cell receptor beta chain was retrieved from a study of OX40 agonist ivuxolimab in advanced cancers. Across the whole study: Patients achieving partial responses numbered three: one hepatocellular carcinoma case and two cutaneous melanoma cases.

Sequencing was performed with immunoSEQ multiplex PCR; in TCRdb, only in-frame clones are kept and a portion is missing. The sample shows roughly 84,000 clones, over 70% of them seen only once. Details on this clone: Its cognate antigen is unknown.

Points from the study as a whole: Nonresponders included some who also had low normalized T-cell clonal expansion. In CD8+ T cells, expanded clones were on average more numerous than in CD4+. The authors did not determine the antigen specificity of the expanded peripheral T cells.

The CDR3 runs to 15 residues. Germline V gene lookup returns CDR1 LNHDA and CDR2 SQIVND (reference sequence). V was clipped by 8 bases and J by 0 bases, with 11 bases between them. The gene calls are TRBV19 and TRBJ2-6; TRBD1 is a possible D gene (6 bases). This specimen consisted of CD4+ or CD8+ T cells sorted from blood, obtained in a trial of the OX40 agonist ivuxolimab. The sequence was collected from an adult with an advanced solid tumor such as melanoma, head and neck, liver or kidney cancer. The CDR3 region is CASVQGSSGANVLTF. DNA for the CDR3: TGTGCCAGTGTACAGGGCAGCTCTGGGGCCAACGTCCTGACTTTC. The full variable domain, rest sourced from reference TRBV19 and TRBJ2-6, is DGGITQSPKYLFRKEGQNVTLSCEQNLNHDAMYWYRQDPGQGLRLIYYSQIVNDFQKGDIAEGYSVSREKKESFPLTVTSAQKNPTAFYLCASVQGSSGANVLTFGAGSRLTVL.